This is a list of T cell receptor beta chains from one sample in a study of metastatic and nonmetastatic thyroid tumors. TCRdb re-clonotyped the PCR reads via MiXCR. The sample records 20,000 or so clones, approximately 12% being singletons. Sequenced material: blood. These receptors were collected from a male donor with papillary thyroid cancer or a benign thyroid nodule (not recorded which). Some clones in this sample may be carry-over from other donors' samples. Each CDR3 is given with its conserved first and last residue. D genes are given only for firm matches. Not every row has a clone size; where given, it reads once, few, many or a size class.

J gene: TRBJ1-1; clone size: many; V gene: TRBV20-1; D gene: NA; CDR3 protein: CSARDPKTGATEAFF; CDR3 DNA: TGCAGTGCTAGAGATCCGAAGACGGGGGCCACTGAAGCTTTCTTT
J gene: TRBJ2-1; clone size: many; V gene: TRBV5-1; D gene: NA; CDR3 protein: CASSLDPGGGPYNEQFF; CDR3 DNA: TGCGCCAGCAGCTTGGACCCAGGGGGAGGGCCCTACAATGAGCAGTTCTTC
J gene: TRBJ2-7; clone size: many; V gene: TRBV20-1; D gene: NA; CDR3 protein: CSAREPGRPNYEQYF; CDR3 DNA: TGCAGTGCTAGAGAGCCGGGCCGCCCCAACTACGAGCAGTACTTC
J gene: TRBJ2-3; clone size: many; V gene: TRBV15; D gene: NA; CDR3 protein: CATSRGTDTDTQYF; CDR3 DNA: TGTGCCACCAGCAGAGGGACCGACACAGATACGCAGTATTTT
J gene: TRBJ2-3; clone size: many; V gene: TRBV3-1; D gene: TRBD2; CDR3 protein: CASSQDGGRGDTQYF; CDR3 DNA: TGTGCCAGCAGCCAAGACGGCGGGAGGGGAGATACGCAGTATTTT
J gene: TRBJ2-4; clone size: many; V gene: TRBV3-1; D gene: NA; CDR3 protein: CASSWGHSRAKNIQYF; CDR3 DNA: TGTGCCAGCAGCTGGGGACACTCAAGGGCCAAAAACATTCAGTACTTC
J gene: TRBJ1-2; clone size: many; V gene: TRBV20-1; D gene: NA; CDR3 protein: CSAWVGGIYGYTF; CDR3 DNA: TGCAGTGCTTGGGTTGGGGGGATCTATGGCTACACCTTC
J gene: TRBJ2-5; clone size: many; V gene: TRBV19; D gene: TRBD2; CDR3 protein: CASGWGGETQYF; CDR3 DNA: TGTGCCAGTGGTTGGGGGGGAGAGACCCAGTACTTC
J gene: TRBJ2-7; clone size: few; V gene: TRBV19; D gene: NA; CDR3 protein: CASSIQISYEQYF; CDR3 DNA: TGTGCCAGTAGTATCCAGATCTCCTACGAGCAGTACTTC
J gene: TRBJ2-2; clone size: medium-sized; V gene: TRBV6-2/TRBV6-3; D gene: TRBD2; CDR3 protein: CASSYGPGGVDTGELFF; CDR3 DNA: TGTGCCAGCAGTTACGGGCCGGGGGGTGTAGACACCGGGGAGCTGTTTTTT
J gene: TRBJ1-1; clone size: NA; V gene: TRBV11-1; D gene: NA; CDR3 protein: CASRRGQHRTNTEAFF; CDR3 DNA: TGTGCCAGCAGGAGAGGGCAGCACCGAACGAACACTGAAGCTTTCTTT
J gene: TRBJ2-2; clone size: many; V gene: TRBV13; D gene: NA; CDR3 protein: CASAGHLNTGELFF; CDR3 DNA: TGTGCCAGTGCGGGACACTTGAACACCGGGGAGCTGTTTTTT
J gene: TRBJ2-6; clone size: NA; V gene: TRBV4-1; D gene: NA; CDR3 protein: CASSQGRSTGANVLTF; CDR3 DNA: TGCGCCAGCAGCCAAGGGCGATCAACTGGGGCCAACGTCCTGACTTTC
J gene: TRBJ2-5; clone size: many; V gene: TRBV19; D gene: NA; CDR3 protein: CASSLNGQETQYF; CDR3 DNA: TGTGCCAGTAGCCTCAATGGACAAGAGACCCAGTACTTC
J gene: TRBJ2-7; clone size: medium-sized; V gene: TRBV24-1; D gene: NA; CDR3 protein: CATSDPSYEQYF; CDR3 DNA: TGTGCCACCAGTGATCCCTCCTACGAGCAGTACTTC
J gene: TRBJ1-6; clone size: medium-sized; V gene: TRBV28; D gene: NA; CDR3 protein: CASSFRGGNSPLHF; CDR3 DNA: TGTGCCAGCAGTTTCAGGGGTGGAAATTCACCCCTCCACTTT
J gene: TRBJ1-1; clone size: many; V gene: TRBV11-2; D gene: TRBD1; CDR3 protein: CASSLRQGLNTEAFF; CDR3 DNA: TGTGCCAGCAGCTTAAGACAGGGGTTGAACACTGAAGCTTTCTTT
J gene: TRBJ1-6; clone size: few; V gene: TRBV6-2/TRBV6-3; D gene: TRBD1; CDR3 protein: CASSYSQGASSPLHF; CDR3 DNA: TGTGCCAGCAGTTACAGTCAGGGGGCAAGTTCACCCCTCCACTTT
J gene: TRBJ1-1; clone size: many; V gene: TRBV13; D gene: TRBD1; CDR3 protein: CASSVTGSGNTEAFF; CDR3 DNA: TGTGCCAGCAGCGTGACAGGGTCTGGGAACACTGAAGCTTTCTTT
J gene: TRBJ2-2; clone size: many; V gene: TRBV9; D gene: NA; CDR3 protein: CASSAEHPVVDTGELFF; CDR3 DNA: TGTGCCAGCAGCGCCGAACACCCGGTGGTGGACACCGGGGAGCTGTTTTTT
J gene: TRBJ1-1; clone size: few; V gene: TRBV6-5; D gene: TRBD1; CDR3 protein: CASSNRGLGTEAFF; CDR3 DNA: TGTGCCAGCAGTAACAGGGGACTGGGGACTGAAGCTTTCTTT
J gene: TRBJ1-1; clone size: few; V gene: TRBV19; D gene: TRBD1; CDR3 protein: CASSVPNRGHTEAFF; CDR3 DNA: TGTGCCAGTAGTGTCCCCAACAGGGGGCATACTGAAGCTTTCTTT
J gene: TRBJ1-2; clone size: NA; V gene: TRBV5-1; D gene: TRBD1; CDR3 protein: CASSLGGQGNYGYTF; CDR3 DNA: TGCGCCAGCAGCTTGGGAGGACAGGGGAACTATGGCTACACCTTC
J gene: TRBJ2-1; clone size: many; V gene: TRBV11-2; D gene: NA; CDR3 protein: CASSRAWQGGNEQFF; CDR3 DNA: TGTGCCAGCAGCCGCGCATGGCAGGGGGGCAATGAGCAGTTCTTC
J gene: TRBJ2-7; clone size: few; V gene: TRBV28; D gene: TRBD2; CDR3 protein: CASKPAGDSDEQYF; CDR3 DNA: TGTGCCAGCAAGCCAGCGGGAGACTCCGACGAGCAGTACTTC
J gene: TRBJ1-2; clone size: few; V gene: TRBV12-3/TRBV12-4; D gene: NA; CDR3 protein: CASSFSGNYGYTF; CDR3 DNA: TGTGCCAGCAGTTTCTCGGGAAACTATGGCTACACCTTC
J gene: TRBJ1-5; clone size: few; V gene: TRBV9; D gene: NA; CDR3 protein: CASSVDPSQPQHF; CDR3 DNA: TGTGCCAGCAGCGTAGACCCCAGCCAGCCCCAGCATTTT
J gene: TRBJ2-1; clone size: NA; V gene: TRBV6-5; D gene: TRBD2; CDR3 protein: CASSYLRTSVWNEQFF; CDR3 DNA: TGTGCCAGCAGTTACCTTAGGACTAGCGTCTGGAATGAGCAGTTCTTC
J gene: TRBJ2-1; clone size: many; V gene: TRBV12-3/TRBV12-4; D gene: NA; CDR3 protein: CASGMSSYNEQFF; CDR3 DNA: TGTGCCAGCGGGATGAGCTCCTACAATGAGCAGTTCTTC
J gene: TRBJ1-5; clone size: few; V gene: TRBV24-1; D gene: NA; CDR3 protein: CATSDYLGQPQHF; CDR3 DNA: TGTGCCACCAGTGACTACCTGGGTCAGCCCCAGCATTTT
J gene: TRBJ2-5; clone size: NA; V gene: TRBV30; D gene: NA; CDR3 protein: CAWSVSPQETQYF; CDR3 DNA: TGTGCCTGGAGTGTATCTCCCCAAGAGACCCAGTACTTC
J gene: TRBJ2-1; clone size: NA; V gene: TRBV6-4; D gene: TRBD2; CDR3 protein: CASSVGAGVGYNEQFF; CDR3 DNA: TGTGCCAGCAGTGTCGGAGCGGGAGTTGGGTACAATGAGCAGTTCTTC
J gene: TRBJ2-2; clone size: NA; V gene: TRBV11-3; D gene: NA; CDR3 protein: CASSLLRSGGELFF; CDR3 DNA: TGTGCCAGCAGTTTACTTCGGTCGGGTGGGGAGCTGTTTTTT
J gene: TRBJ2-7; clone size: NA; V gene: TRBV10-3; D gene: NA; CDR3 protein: CAIVDTLSYEQYF; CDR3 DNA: TGTGCCATCGTAGACACTCTCTCCTACGAGCAGTACTTC
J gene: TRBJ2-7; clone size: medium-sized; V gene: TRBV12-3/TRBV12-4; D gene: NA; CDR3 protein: CASSSSQTRREQYF; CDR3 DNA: TGTGCCAGCAGTTCCTCTCAGACTAGACGCGAGCAGTACTTC
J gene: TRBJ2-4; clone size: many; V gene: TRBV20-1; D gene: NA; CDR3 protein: CSARALRRDGDIQYF; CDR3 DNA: TGCAGTGCTAGAGCTCTAAGGAGGGATGGAGACATTCAGTACTTC
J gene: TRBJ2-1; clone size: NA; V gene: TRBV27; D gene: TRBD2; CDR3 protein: CASSPIAGGLYNEQFF; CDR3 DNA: TGTGCCAGCAGCCCAATAGCGGGAGGCCTCTACAATGAGCAGTTCTTC
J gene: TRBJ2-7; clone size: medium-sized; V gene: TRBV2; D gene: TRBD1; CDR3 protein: CASSLDRVGEQYF; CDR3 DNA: TGTGCCAGCAGTCTGGACAGGGTGGGCGAGCAGTACTTC
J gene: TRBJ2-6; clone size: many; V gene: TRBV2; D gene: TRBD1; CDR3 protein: CASSPGQTGANVLTF; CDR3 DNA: TGTGCCAGCAGCCCGGGACAGACTGGGGCCAACGTCCTGACTTTC
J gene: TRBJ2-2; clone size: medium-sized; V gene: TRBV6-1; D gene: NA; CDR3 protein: CASSDGRTSGTGELFF; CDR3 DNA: TGTGCCAGCAGTGATGGGAGGACCTCGGGGACCGGGGAGCTGTTTTTT
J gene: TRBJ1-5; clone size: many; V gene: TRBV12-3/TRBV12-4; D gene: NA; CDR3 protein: CASSSREGQPQHF; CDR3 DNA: TGTGCCAGCAGTTCCAGGGAGGGACAGCCCCAGCATTTT
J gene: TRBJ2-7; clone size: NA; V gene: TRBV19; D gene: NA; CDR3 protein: CASSLFTGGAYEQYF; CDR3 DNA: TGTGCCAGTAGCCTCTTTACAGGGGGGGCCTACGAGCAGTACTTC
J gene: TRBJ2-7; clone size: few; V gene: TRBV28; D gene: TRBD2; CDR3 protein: CASSLILAGQSYEQYF; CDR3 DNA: TGTGCCAGCAGTCTTATACTAGCGGGCCAGTCCTACGAGCAGTACTTC
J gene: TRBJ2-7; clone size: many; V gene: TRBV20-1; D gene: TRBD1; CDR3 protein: CSATGQGAYEQYF; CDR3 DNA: TGCAGTGCTACCGGACAGGGGGCCTACGAGCAGTACTTC
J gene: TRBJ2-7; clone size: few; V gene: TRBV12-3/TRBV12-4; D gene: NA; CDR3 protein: CASSLGGSPYEQYF; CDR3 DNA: TGTGCCAGCAGTTTAGGCGGTAGTCCCTACGAGCAGTACTTC
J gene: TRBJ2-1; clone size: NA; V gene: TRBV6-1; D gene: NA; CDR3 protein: CASSERAAFSYNEQFF; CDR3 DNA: TGTGCCAGCAGTGAACGAGCGGCCTTCTCCTACAATGAGCAGTTCTTC
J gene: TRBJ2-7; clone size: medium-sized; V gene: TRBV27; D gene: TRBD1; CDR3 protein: CASSLDRVSYEQYF; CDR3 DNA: TGTGCCAGCAGTCTGGACAGGGTGAGCTACGAGCAGTACTTC
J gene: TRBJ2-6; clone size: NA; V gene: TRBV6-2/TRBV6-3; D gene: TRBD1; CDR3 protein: CASSRPTGQGAGANVLTF; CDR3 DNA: TGTGCCAGCAGCCGACCTACGGGACAGGGAGCCGGGGCCAACGTCCTGACTTTC
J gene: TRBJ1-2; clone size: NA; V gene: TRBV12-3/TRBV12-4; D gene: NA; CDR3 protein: CASSPLQGHYGYTF; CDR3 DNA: TGTGCCAGCAGTCCCCTACAGGGTCACTATGGCTACACCTTC
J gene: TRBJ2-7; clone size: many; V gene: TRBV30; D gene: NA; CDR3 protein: CAWSAGGGPDEQYF; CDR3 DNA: TGTGCCTGGAGCGCTGGGGGGGGCCCTGACGAGCAGTACTTC